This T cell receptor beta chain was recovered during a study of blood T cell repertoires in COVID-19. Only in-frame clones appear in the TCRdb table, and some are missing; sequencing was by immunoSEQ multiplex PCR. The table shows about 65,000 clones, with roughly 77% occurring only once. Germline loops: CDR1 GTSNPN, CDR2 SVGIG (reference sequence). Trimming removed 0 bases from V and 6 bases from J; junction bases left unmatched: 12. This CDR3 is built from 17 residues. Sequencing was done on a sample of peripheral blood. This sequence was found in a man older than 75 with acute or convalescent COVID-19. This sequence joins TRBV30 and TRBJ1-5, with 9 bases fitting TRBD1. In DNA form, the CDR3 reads TGTGCCTGGAGTGTAGCCGGGACAGGGAGTTTAAGTCAGCCCCAGCATTTT. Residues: CAWSVAGTGSLSQPQHF. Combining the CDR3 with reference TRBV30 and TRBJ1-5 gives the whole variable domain SQTIHQWPATLVQPVGSPLSLECTVEGTSNPNLYWYRQAAGRGLQLLFYSVGIGQISSEVPQNLSASRPQDRQFILSSKKLLLSDSGFYLCAWSVAGTGSLSQPQHFGDGTRLSIL.